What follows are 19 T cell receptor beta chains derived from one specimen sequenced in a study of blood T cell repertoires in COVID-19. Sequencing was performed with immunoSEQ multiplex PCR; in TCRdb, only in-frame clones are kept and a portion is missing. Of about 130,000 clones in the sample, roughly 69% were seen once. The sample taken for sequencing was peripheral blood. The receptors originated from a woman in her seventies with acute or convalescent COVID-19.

CDR3 coding DNA: TGTGCCAGCAGTTTATCGGGAAACAGGGTCGGGGTTCAGCCCCAGCATTTT. It yields the protein CASSLSGNRVGVQPQHF. The rearrangement uses TRBV27 and TRBJ1-5, with a possible D match to TRBD1 (6 bases). Germline assignment: CDR1 MNHEY and CDR2 SMNVEV (reference sequence). The CDR3 is 17 amino acids. V lost 0 bases, J lost 6 bases, and 18 bases lay in between.

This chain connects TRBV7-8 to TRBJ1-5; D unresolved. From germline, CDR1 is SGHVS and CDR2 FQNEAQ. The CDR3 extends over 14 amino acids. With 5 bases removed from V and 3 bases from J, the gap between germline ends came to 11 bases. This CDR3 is CASSLRVYNQPQHF. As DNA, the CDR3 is TGTGCCAGCAGCCTCCGGGTTTACAATCAGCCCCAGCATTTT.

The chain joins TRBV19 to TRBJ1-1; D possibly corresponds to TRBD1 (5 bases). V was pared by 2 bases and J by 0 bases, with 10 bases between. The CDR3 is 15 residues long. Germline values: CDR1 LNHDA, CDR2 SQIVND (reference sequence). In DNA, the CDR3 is TGTGCCAGTAGTATAATGCAGGGTTTGAACACTGAAGCTTTCTTT. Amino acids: CASSIMQGLNTEAFF.

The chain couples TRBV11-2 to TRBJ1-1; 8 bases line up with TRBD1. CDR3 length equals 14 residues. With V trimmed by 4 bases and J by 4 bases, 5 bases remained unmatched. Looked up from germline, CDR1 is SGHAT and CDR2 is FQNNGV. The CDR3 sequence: CASSYGQGGTEAFF. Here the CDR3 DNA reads TGTGCCAGCAGCTACGGACAGGGAGGCACTGAAGCTTTCTTT. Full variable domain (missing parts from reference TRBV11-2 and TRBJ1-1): EAGVAQSPRYKIIEKRQSVAFWCNPISGHATLYWYQQILGQGPKLLIQFQNNGVVDDSQLPKDRFSAERLKGVDSTLKIQPAKLEDSAVYLCASSYGQGGTEAFFGQGTRLTVV.

The CDR3 nucleotides are TGTGCCAGCAGCTTGGGACTAGCGGGGGAGCTGTTTTTT. It is translated as CASSLGLAGELFF. The V and J genes are TRBV7-2 and TRBJ2-2; 10 bases match TRBD2. J lost 8 bases, V lost 3 bases, and 0 bases had no gene match. The CDR3 sequence is 13 residues long. Germline CDR1 and CDR2: SGHTA and FQGNSA.

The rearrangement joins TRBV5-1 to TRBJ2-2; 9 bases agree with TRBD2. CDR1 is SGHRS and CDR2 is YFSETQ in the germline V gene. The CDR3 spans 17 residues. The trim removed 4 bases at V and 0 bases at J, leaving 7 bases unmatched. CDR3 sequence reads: CASSPAGTSTNTGELFF. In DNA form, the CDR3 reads TGCGCCAGCAGCCCGGCCGGGACTAGCACGAACACCGGGGAGCTGTTTTTT.

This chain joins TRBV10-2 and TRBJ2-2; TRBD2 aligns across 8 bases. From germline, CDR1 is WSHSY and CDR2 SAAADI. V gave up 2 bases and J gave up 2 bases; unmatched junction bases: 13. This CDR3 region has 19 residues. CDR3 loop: CASSEPGLVGPFNTGELFF. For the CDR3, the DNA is TGCGCCAGCAGTGAGCCGGGACTAGTGGGGCCCTTCAACACCGGGGAGCTGTTTTTT.

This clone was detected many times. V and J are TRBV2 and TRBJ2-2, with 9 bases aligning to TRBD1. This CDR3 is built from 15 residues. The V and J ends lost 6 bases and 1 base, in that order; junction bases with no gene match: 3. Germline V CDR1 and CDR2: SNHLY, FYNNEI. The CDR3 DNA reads TGTGCCAGCAGGCCGGGACAGGGGAACACCGGGGAGCTGTTTTTT. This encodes CASRPGQGNTGELFF.

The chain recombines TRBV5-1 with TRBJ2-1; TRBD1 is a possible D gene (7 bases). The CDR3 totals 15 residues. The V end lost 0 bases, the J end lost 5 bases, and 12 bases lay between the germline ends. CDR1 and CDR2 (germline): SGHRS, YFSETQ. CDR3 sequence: CASSLVQGGHNEQFF. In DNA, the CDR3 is TGCGCCAGCAGCTTGGTGCAGGGGGGCCACAATGAGCAGTTCTTC.

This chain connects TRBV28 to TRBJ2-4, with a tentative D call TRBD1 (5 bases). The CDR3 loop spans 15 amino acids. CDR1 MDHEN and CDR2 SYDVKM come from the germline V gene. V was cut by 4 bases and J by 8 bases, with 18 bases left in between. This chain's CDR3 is CASSSPKGMGYIQYF. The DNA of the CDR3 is TGTGCCAGCAGTTCCCCTAAGGGGATGGGATACATTCAGTACTTC.

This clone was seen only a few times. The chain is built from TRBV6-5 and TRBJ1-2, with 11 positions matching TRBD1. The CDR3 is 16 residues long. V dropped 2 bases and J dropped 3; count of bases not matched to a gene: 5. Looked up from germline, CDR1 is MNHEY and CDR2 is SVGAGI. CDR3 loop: CASSYSGTGGYYGYTF. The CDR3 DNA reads TGTGCCAGCAGTTACAGCGGGACAGGGGGGTACTATGGCTACACCTTC.

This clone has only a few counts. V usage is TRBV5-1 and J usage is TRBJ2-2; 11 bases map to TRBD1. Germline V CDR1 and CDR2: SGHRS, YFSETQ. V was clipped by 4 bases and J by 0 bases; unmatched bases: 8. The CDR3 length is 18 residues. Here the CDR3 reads CASSLRTGGAANTGELFF. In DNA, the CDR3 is TGCGCCAGCAGCCTTCGGACAGGGGGCGCCGCGAACACCGGGGAGCTGTTTTTT.

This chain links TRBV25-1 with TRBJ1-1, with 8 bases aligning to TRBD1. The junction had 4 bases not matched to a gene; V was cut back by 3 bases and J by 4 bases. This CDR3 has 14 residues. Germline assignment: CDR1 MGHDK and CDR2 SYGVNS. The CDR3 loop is CASSDSGGSTEAFF. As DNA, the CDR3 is TGTGCCAGCAGTGATTCAGGGGGCTCCACTGAAGCTTTCTTT.

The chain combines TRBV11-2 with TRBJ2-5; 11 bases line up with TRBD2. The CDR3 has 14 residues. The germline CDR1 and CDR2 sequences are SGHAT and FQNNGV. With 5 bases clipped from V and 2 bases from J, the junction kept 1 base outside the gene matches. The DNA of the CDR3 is TGTGCCAGCAGCCGACTAGCGGGGCAAGAGACCCAGTACTTC. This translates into CASSRLAGQETQYF.

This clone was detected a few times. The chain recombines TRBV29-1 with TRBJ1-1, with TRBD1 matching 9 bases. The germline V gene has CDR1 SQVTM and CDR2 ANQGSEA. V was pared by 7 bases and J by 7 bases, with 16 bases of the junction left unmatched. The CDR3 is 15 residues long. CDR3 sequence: CSALTGGLTLSEAFF. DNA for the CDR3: TGCAGCGCTTTGACAGGGGGGCTTACACTGAGTGAAGCTTTCTTT.

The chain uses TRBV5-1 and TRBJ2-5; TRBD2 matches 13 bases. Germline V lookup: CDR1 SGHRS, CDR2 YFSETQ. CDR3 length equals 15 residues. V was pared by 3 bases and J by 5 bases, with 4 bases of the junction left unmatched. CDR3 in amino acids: CASSWTSGGGETQYF. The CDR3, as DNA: TGCGCCAGCAGCTGGACTAGCGGGGGAGGGGAGACCCAGTACTTC.

In nucleotides, the CDR3 is TGTGCCAGCAGGTACAGGGGCGAGGATCAGCCCCAGCATTTT. It is translated as CASRYRGEDQPQHF. The rearrangement uses TRBV6-2 or TRBV6-3 and TRBJ1-5; 7 bases match TRBD1. J gave up 5 bases and V 6 bases, and 7 bases lay outside the gene matches. This CDR3 comprises 14 residues. CDR1 MNHEY and CDR2 SVGEGT come from the germline V gene.

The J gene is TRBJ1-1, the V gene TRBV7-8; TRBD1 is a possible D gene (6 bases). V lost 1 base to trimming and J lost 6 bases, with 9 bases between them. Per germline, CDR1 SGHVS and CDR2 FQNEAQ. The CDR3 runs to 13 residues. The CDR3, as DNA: TGTGCCAGCAGCTTAGTACAGGGTTCTGAAGCTTTCTTT. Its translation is CASSLVQGSEAFF.

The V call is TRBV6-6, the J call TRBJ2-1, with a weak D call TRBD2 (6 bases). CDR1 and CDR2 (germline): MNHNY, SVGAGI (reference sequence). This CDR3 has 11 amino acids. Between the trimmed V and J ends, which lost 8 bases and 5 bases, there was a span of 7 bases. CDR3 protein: CASGRNNEQFF. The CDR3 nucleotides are TGTGCCAGCGGGAGGAACAATGAGCAGTTCTTC.